This T cell receptor beta chain appears in the sequencing data of a study of OX40 agonist ivuxolimab in advanced cancers. The CDR3 runs 12 residues. Germline assignment: CDR1 SGHDN and CDR2 FVKESK. Trimming pared 3 bases from V and 8 bases from J, leaving 7 bases between. TCRdb's table, derived via immunoSEQ multiplex PCR, lists solely in-frame clones and lacks some. The sample carries approximately 100,000 clones, roughly 87% recorded once. The TCR comes from an adult with an advanced solid tumor such as melanoma, head and neck, liver or kidney cancer. The chain uses TRBV14 and TRBJ1-4; a possible D gene is TRBD1 (5 bases). The material was CD4+ or CD8+ T cells sorted from blood, obtained in a trial of the OX40 agonist ivuxolimab. CDR3 coding DNA: TGTGCCAGCAGCCAGGAGGGGGAAAAACTGTTTTTT. The encoded protein is CASSQEGEKLFF.